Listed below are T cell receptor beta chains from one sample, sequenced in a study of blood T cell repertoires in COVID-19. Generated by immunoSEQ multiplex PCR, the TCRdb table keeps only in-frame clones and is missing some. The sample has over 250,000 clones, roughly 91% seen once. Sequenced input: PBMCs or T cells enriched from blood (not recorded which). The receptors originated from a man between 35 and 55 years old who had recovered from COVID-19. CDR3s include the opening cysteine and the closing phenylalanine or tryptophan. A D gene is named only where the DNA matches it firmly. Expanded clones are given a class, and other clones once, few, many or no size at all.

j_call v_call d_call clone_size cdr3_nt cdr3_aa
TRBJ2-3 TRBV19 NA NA TGTGCCAGTAGTAGCGGATCTAGCACAGATACGCAGTATTTT CASSSGSSTDTQYF
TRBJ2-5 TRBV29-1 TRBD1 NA TGCAGCGTAAGGGACAGGGTGAAAGAGACCCAGTACTTC CSVRDRVKETQYF
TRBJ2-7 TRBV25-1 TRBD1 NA TGTGCCAGCAGTGGACACAGGGGGGTCTACGAGCAGTACTTC CASSGHRGVYEQYF
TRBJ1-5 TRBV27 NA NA TGTGCCAGCAGTAGAACAGGGTCGGGGATGAGCAATCAGCCCCAGCATTTT CASSRTGSGMSNQPQHF
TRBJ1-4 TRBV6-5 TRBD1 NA TGTGCCAGCAGTTACTCCACAGGGGGCAATGAAAAACTGTTTTTT CASSYSTGGNEKLFF
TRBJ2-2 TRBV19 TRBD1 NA TGTGCCAGTAGTCGACTATGGGACAGACCGAACACCGGGGAGCTGTTTTTT CASSRLWDRPNTGELFF
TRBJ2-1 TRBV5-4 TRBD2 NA TGTGCCAGCAGCTTGGAGGTGAGGACTAGTTCCTACAATGAGCAGTTCTTC CASSLEVRTSSYNEQFF
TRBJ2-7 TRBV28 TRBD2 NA TGTGCCAGCAGTTTACTAAGCGGGAGAGACGAGCAGTACTTC CASSLLSGRDEQYF
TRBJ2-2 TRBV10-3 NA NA TGTGCCATCAGTGAACCGGAGCTGAACACCGGGGAGCTGTTTTTT CAISEPELNTGELFF
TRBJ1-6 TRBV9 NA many TGTGCCAGCAGCGCCCAGGGTGTGGAGGGTTCACCCCTCCACTTT CASSAQGVEGSPLHF
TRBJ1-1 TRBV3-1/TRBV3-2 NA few TGTGCCAGCAGTCGGACAGATTCGAACACTGAAGCTTTCTTT CASSRTDSNTEAFF
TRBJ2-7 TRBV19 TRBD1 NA TGTGCCAGTAGTCCCCATGGGGGACAGGGGCGCTCCTCCTACGAGCAGTACTTC CASSPHGGQGRSSYEQYF
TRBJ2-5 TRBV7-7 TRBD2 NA TGTGCTAGCAGTCCCACTAGCGGGGGGGCCGGGACCCAGTACTTC CASSPTSGGAGTQYF
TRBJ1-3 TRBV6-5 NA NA TGTGCCAGCAGCCATAAGGGGGACACCATATATTTT CASSHKGDTIYF
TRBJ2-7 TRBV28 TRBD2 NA TGTGCCAGCAGTTTTCGAACTAGCGGGAACGAGCAGTACTTC CASSFRTSGNEQYF
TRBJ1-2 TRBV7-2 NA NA TGTGCCAGCAGCTTACGGAGGCAGAACTACACCTTC CASSLRRQNYTF
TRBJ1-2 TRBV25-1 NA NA TGTGCCAGCAGTGCACTCGCAGGCTATGGCTACACCTTC CASSALAGYGYTF
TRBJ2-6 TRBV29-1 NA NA TGCAGCGTTGACAGGGTCGGCTCTGGGGCCAACGTCCTGACTTTC CSVDRVGSGANVLTF
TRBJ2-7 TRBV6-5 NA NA TGTGCCAGCAGTTACCAGGGCCACTTATCCTACGAGCAGTACTTC CASSYQGHLSYEQYF
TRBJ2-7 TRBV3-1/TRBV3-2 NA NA TGTGCCAGCAGCCAAATACAGGGATACTCCTACGAGCAGTACTTC CASSQIQGYSYEQYF